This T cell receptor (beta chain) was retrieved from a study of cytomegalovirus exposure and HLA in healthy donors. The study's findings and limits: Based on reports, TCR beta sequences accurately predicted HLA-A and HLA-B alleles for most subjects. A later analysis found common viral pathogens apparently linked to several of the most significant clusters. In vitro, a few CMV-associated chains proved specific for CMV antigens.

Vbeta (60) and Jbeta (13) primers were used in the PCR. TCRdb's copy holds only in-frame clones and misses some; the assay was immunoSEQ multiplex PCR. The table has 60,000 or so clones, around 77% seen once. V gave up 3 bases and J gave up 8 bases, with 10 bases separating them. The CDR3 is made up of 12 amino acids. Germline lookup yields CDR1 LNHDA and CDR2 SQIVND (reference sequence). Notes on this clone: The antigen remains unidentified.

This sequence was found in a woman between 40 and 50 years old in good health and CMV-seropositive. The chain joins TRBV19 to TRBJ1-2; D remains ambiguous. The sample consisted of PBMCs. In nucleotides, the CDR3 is TGTGCCAGTAGTATGGGAGAGAGCGGCTACACCTTC. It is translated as CASSMGESGYTF.